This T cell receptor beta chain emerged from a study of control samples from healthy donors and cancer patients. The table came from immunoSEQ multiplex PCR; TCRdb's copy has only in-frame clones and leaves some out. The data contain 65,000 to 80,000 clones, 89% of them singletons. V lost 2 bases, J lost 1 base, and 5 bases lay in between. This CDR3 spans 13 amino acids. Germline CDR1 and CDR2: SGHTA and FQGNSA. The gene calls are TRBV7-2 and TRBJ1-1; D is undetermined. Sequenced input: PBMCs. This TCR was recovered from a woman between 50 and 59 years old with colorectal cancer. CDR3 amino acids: CASSLSGNTEAFF. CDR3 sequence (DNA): TGTGCCAGCAGCTTATCGGGGAACACTGAAGCTTTCTTT.